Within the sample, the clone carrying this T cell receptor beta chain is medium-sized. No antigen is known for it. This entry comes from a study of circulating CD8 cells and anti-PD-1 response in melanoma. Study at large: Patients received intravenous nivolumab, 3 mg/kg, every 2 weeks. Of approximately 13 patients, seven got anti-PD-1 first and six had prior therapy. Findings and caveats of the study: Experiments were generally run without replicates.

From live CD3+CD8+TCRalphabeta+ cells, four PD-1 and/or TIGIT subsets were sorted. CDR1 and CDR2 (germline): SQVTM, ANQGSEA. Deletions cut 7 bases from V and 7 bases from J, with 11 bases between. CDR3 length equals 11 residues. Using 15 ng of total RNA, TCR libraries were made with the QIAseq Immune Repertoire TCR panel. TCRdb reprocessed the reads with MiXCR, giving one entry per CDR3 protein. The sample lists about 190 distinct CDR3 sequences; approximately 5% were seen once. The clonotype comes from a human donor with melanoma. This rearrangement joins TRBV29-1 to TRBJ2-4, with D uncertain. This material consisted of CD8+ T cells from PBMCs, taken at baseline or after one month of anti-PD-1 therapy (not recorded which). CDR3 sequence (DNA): TGCAGCGGTAGGGTTTTTAACATTCAGTACTTC. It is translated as CSGRVFNIQYF.